One sample yielded the 28 T cell receptor beta chains listed below, sequenced in a study of beta chain features in type 1 diabetes (dated by TCRdb to 2016 to 2019). Library preparation employed the immunoSEQ multiplex PCR assay. The entire isolated RNA was reverse transcribed using the High Capacity cDNA Reverse Transcription Kit, and thus expressed TCRB transcripts were sequenced. TCRdb obtained this table from immuneACCESS and retained in-frame rearrangements with V and J assigned. These tables miss some clones; where compared with another copy, unresolved V genes account for less than half of the shortfall, and the remainder is unexplained. This sample is represented by 430,000 or so clones; around 10% of them were singletons. The ten biggest clones cover about 0.045% of the sample. Sequenced sample: naive CD4+ T cells from blood. What the cell subset or site label conveys for this sample: true naive CD4+ T cells. These receptors were collected from a young woman in good health.

This clone was observed a few times. This chain connects TRBV15 to TRBJ2-2, with D unclear. The germline V gene encodes CDR1 LNHNV and CDR2 YYDKDF (reference sequence). There are 15 residues in the CDR3. V lost 5 bases, J lost 0 bases, and 10 bases lay in between. The CDR3 DNA reads TGTGCCACCAGCTCCCGCCTTACGAACACCGGGGAGCTGTTTTTT. This codes for CATSSRLTNTGELFF.

This clone appeared a few times. The chain uses TRBV10-3 and TRBJ2-7; maybe TRBD2 (5 bases). The germline CDR1 and CDR2 sequences are ENHRY and SYGVKD. The CDR3 runs to 14 residues. V was shortened by 3 bases and J by 0 bases, with 9 bases between the two germline ends. As DNA, the CDR3 is TGTGCCATCAGTGATACGGGAAGCTCCTACGAGCAGTACTTC. This encodes CAISDTGSSYEQYF.

The chain uses TRBV19 and TRBJ2-3, with D uncertain. The CDR3 spans 15 residues. CDR1 LNHDA and CDR2 SQIVND come from the germline V gene (reference sequence). Trimming pared 5 bases from V and 0 bases from J, leaving 12 bases between. The CDR3 spells CASSLRTISTDTQYF. CDR3 DNA: TGTGCCAGTAGTCTCAGGACGATCAGCACAGATACGCAGTATTTT.

This sequence joins TRBV15 and TRBJ2-7, with TRBD1 matching over 7 bases. Germline V gene sequence: CDR1 LNHNV, CDR2 YYDKDF (reference sequence). The CDR3 is made up of 15 amino acids. Trimming removed 5 bases from V and 4 bases from J; junction bases left unmatched: 11. CDR3 in amino acids: CATSVGDSTIYEQYF. The CDR3 coding sequence is TGTGCCACCAGCGTGGGGGACAGCACTATTTACGAGCAGTACTTC. The full variable domain, completed using reference TRBV15 and TRBJ2-7, is DAMVIQNPRYQVTQFGKPVTLSCSQTLNHNVMYWYQQKSSQAPKLLFHYYDKDFNNEADTPDNFQSRRPNTSFCFLDIRSPGLGDTAMYLCATSVGDSTIYEQYFGPGTRLTVT.

A few counts support this clone. The chain uses TRBV6-6 and TRBJ2-1, with D perhaps assigned TRBD1 or TRBD2 (5 bases each). There are 12 residues in the CDR3. Germline V gene data show CDR1 as MNHNY and CDR2 as SVGAGI (reference sequence). The germline V and J ends were trimmed by 5 bases and 7 bases, with 9 bases remaining between them. Written as DNA, the CDR3 is TGTGCCAGCAGTGGGGACCTTAATGAGCAGTTCTTC. Translating gives CASSGDLNEQFF.

In its sample, this clone was seen a few times. The J gene is TRBJ2-1, the V gene TRBV29-1; D unclear. With 7 bases removed from V and 0 bases from J, the gap between germline ends came to 13 bases. Germline V lookup: CDR1 SQVTM, CDR2 ANQGSEA. The CDR3 runs to 14 residues. CDR3 amino acids: CSAAGGASYNEQFF. DNA for the CDR3: TGCAGCGCCGCAGGCGGAGCCTCCTACAATGAGCAGTTCTTC.

The V and J genes are TRBV5-4 and TRBJ2-1, with a possible D match to TRBD1 (5 bases). CDR1 is SGHNT and CDR2 is YYREEE in the germline V gene (reference sequence). The CDR3 runs 12 residues. CDR3 nucleotide sequence: TGTGCGGCGGCTGGGGCCCGCAATGAGCAGTTCTTC. Amino acids: CAAAGARNEQFF. The complete variable domain, with remaining parts taken from reference TRBV5-4 and TRBJ2-1, reads ETGVTQSPTHLIKTRGQQVTLRCSSQSGHNTVSWYQQALGQGPQFIFQYYREEENGRGNFPPRFSGLQFPNYSSELNVNALELDDSALYLCAAAGARNEQFFGPGTRLTVL.

This clone was seen a handful of times. The sample has other DNA sequences that encode this CDR3 too. The chain is built from TRBV7-2 and TRBJ2-5; D remains unclear. The CDR3 contains 12 residues. The germline V gene has CDR1 SGHTA and CDR2 FQGNSA. Trimming left V 6 bases short and J 5 bases short, with 10 bases between. In nucleotides, the CDR3 is TGTGCCAGCAGTTTGAGACGGGAGACCCAGTACTTC. It encodes CASSLRRETQYF.

The genes are TRBV15 and TRBJ2-3, with D perhaps matching TRBD1 (5 bases). V lost 0 bases to trimming and J lost 4 bases, with 8 bases between them. The CDR3 totals 14 residues. Germline CDR1 reads LNHNV; CDR2 reads YYDKDF (reference sequence). The CDR3 sequence: CATSRDRVSDTQYF. The DNA of the CDR3 is TGTGCCACCAGCAGAGACAGGGTTTCAGATACGCAGTATTTT.

This clone was recorded a few times. The genes are TRBV7-9 and TRBJ2-7; tentative D call: TRBD2 (5 bases). V was cut by 4 bases and J by 1 base, with 8 bases left in between. The CDR3 totals 13 residues. The germline gives CDR1 SEHNR, CDR2 FQNEAQ (reference sequence). CDR3 protein: CASSSGSSYEQYV. As DNA, the CDR3 is TGTGCCAGCAGCTCGGGAAGTTCCTACGAGCAGTACGTC.

This clone turned up a few times. The chain recombines TRBV9 with TRBJ1-2, with TRBD1 matching over 8 bases. Germline V gene lookup returns CDR1 SGDLS and CDR2 YYNGEE. CDR3 length: 15 residues. V lost 3 bases to trimming and J lost 3 bases; unmatched junction nucleotides: 7. CDR3 nucleotides: TGTGCCAGCAGCGGACAGGGGCTGTCTGACTATGGCTACACCTTC. Protein product: CASSGQGLSDYGYTF.

The chain couples TRBV10-3 to TRBJ2-5, with TRBD2 as a possible D gene (5 bases). This CDR3 region has 11 residues. Trimming stripped 8 bases from V and 3 bases from J, with 7 bases between. Germline CDR1 and CDR2: ENHRY and SYGVKD. The CDR3 DNA reads TGTGCCATCCGGCGGGAAGAGACCCAGTACTTC. Amino acid sequence: CAIRREETQYF.

The J gene is TRBJ1-2, the V gene TRBV7-2, with unresolved D. This CDR3 region has 14 residues. Looked up from germline, CDR1 is SGHTA and CDR2 is FQGNSA. V was pared by 4 bases and J by 5 bases, with 14 bases between. CDR3: CASSWIGPEYGYTF. CDR3 DNA: TGTGCCAGCAGCTGGATCGGCCCCGAGTATGGCTACACCTTC. The variable domain in full, completed from reference TRBV7-2 and TRBJ1-2, reads GAGVSQSPSNKVTEKGKDVELRCDPISGHTALYWYRQSLGQGLEFLIYFQGNSAPDKSGLPSDRFSAERTGGSVSTLTIQRTQQEDSAVYLCASSWIGPEYGYTFGSGTRLTVV.

CDR3 protein: CASSFRGYTEAFF. CDR3 in DNA: TGTGCCAGCAGTTTCAGGGGTTACACTGAAGCTTTCTTT. The V gene is TRBV27, the J gene TRBJ1-1, with D possibly being TRBD1 (6 bases). V was pared by 3 bases and J by 3 bases, with 8 bases between. This CDR3 has 13 residues. The germline V gene encodes CDR1 MNHEY and CDR2 SMNVEV (reference sequence).

This clone was detected a few times. This sequence joins TRBV5-4 and TRBJ2-7; 7 bases match TRBD1. The junction had 1 base not matched to a gene; V was cut back by 0 bases and J by 7 bases. Per germline, CDR1 SGHNT and CDR2 YYREEE (reference sequence). CDR3 length: 12 residues. CDR3 in amino acids: CASSLDRGEQYV. For the CDR3, the DNA is TGTGCCAGCAGCTTGGACAGGGGAGAGCAGTACGTC.

This clone has just a few counts. This rearrangement joins TRBV4-1 to TRBJ2-2, with D possibly matching TRBD1 (6 bases). Germline values: CDR1 MGHRA, CDR2 YSYEKL. This CDR3 is built from 16 residues. V dropped 2 bases and J dropped 3 bases, with 13 bases sitting between them. The CDR3 sequence: CASSQRADSDTGELFF. The CDR3 coding sequence is TGCGCCAGCAGCCAACGGGCGGACAGCGACACCGGGGAGCTGTTTTTT.

This clone was seen a few times. The chain is built from TRBV12-5 and TRBJ2-7; tentatively, D is TRBD2 (5 bases). Germline lookup yields CDR1 LGHNT and CDR2 FRNRAP. The CDR3 consists of 15 residues. The germline V and J ends were trimmed by 2 bases and 0 bases, with 11 bases remaining between them. CDR3 coding DNA: TGTGCTAGTGGTTTGAGCGGAGGCGGCTCCTACGAGCAGTACTTC. Its translation is CASGLSGGGSYEQYF. Full variable domain (outside the CDR3, taken from reference TRBV12-5 and TRBJ2-7): DARVTQTPRHKVTEMGQEVTMRCQPILGHNTVFWYRQTMMQGLELLAYFRNRAPLDDSGMPKDRFSAEMPDATLATLKIQPSEPRDSAVYFCASGLSGGGSYEQYFGPGTRLTVT.

This clone was observed a handful of times. This rearrangement joins TRBV29-1 to TRBJ2-3, with 9 nucleotides matching TRBD1. V gave up 4 bases and J gave up 2 bases; unmatched junction bases: 7. This CDR3 has 15 residues. Germline CDR1 and CDR2: SQVTM and ANQGSEA. CDR3: CSVVKTGGITDTQYF. As DNA, the CDR3 is TGCAGCGTTGTCAAGACAGGGGGTATCACAGATACGCAGTATTTT.

In this sample, this clone turned up a few times. J is TRBJ2-1 and V is TRBV5-6; D perhaps matches TRBD2 (6 bases). The length of the CDR3 is 16 residues. The germline V gene has CDR1 SGHDT and CDR2 YYEEEE. Trimming left V 4 bases short and J 4 bases short, with 18 bases between. The CDR3 DNA is TGTGCCAGCAGCGCGTCCTGGAGGGTGAGTTACAATGAGCAGTTCTTC. It codes for CASSASWRVSYNEQFF.

This clone came up a few times. The rearrangement joins TRBV29-1 to TRBJ2-1, with 10 bases fitting TRBD1. CDR3 size: 14 residues. Per germline, CDR1 SQVTM and CDR2 ANQGSEA. V was clipped by 6 bases and J by 10 bases; unmatched bases: 12. The CDR3 DNA is TGCAGCGTGGACAGGGGGATTGAGGTTTGGGAGCAGTTCTTC. Residues: CSVDRGIEVWEQFF.

This clone was found a few times. This sample also contains other DNA sequences that code for the same CDR3. The chain carries TRBV18 and TRBJ2-3; D unclear. CDR1 and CDR2 from the germline V gene are KGHSH and LQKENI. V was cut by 4 bases and J by 1 base, with 6 bases left in between. The CDR3 has 13 amino acids. CDR3 coding DNA: TGTGCCAGCTCACTGGGCGGCACAGATACGCAGTATTTT. Translation gives CASSLGGTDTQYF.

V is TRBV5-1 and J is TRBJ2-2, with 9 bases matching TRBD1. Germline CDR1 and CDR2: SGHRS and YFSETQ. This CDR3 has 18 amino acids. V lost 4 bases to trimming and J lost 2 bases; unmatched junction nucleotides: 12. This chain's CDR3 is CASSRTLRQGGNTGELFF. Here the CDR3 DNA reads TGCGCCAGCAGCCGAACACTCCGACAGGGGGGAAACACCGGGGAGCTGTTTTTT.

The chain links TRBV9 to TRBJ1-6, with D unclear. CDR3 length: 15 amino acids. Germline loops: CDR1 SGDLS, CDR2 YYNGEE. The V gene lost 2 bases and the J gene lost 9 bases, with 15 bases spanning the gap. CDR3 region: CASSVDTRSFSPLHF. The DNA of the CDR3 is TGTGCCAGCAGCGTCGACACCAGGAGTTTTTCACCCCTCCACTTT.

The J gene is TRBJ2-3, the V gene TRBV29-1; D is tentatively TRBD1 or TRBD2 (5 bases each). There are 16 residues in the CDR3. Deletions cut 7 bases from V and 5 bases from J, with 25 bases between. Germline V lookup: CDR1 SQVTM, CDR2 ANQGSEA. The DNA for the CDR3 is TGCAGCGCCTCTGGCTGGGACCGGGACGGTGGAGATACGCAGTATTTT. This sequence encodes CSASGWDRDGGDTQYF.

V gene TRBV30 combines with J gene TRBJ2-7; D is uncertain. V was pared by 3 bases and J by 6 bases, with 15 bases between. Germline V gene sequence: CDR1 GTSNPN, CDR2 SVGIG (reference sequence). This CDR3 has 13 amino acids. CDR3 nucleotide sequence: TGTGCCTGGAGGCCATCACTCCTTCCCGAGCAGTACTTC. Its translation: CAWRPSLLPEQYF.

A few counts support this clone. Other DNA sequences in the same sample also yield this CDR3. The genes are TRBV15 and TRBJ1-5; no clear D gene. V gave up 3 bases and J gave up 0 bases, with 6 bases separating them. The CDR3 is made up of 14 amino acids. Germline CDR1 and CDR2: LNHNV and YYDKDF (reference sequence). The CDR3, as DNA: TGTGCCACCAGCAGGGGATATAGCAATCAGCCCCAGCATTTT. It specifies CATSRGYSNQPQHF.

This clone was found a few times. The rearrangement uses TRBV27 and TRBJ2-1; 14 positions match TRBD2. Germline CDR1 reads MNHEY; CDR2 reads SMNVEV (reference sequence). This CDR3 is 17 amino acids long. The junction had 10 bases not matched to a gene; V was cut back by 5 bases and J by 7 bases. CDR3: CASSTHAGTSGSNEQFF. In nucleotides, the CDR3 is TGTGCCAGCAGTACTCATGCCGGGACTAGCGGGAGTAATGAGCAGTTCTTC.

This clone was picked up a small number of times. The chain employs TRBV23-1 and TRBJ2-5; TRBD2 is a possible D gene (5 bases). TRBV23-1 is an open reading frame whose function is uncertain. V was shortened by 4 bases and J by 1 base, with 10 bases between the two germline ends. The CDR3 length is 14 residues. CDR3 loop: CASSPRTSQETQYF. In DNA, the CDR3 is TGCGCCAGCAGTCCTAGGACTTCCCAAGAGACCCAGTACTTC.